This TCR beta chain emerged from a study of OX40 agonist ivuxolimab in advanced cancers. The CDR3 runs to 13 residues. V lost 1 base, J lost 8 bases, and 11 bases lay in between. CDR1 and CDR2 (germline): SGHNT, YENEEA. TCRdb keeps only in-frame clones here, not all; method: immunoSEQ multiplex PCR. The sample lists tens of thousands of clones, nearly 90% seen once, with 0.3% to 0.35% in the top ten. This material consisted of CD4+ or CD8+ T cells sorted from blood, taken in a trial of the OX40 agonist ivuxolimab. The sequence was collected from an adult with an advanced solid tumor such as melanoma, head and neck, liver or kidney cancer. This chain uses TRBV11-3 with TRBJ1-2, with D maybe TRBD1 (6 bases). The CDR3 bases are TGTGCCAGCAGCTTAGTGGGGCAGGGGGGCTACACCTTC. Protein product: CASSLVGQGGYTF.